The present T cell receptor (beta chain) was sequenced within a study of breast tumors, draining lymph nodes, adjacent tissues. The study, taken as a whole, reports: Most tumor T cells seemingly derive from lymph node, then expand in tumor.

This clonotype was seen repeatedly, ten times or more. Its antigen is unidentified. TCRdb re-analysed the multiplex PCR reads in MiXCR, keeping a single row per CDR3 protein. The sample has about 300,000 distinct CDR3 sequences, over 25% seen once. Axillary draining lymph nodes of breast cancer patients supplied the node samples. The TCR was taken from a female donor with breast cancer. Some clones in this sample may be carry-over from other donors' samples. Sequenced input: axillary lymph node tissue.

The CDR3 region has the DNA TGTGCCAGCAGTTACCCTTCATCCTGGACAGGGAAGGGCTACGAGCAGTACTTC. It yields the protein CASSYPSSWTGKGYEQYF. V usage is TRBV6-6 and J usage is TRBJ2-7; 8 bases are a match to TRBD1. J gave up 3 bases and V 2 bases, and 15 bases lay outside the gene matches. This CDR3 spans 18 amino acids. Germline-derived CDR1 and CDR2 are MNHNY and SVGAGI (reference sequence).